The present T cell receptor (beta chain) was sequenced within a study of cytomegalovirus exposure and HLA in healthy donors. Primers: 60 Vbeta forward and 13 Jbeta reverse. Generated by immunoSEQ multiplex PCR, the TCRdb table keeps only in-frame clones and is missing some. Found here are under 150,000 clones, about four fifths of them singletons; the top ten hold roughly 2%. The CDR3 runs to 15 residues. Germline CDR1 and CDR2: MNHEY and SVGAGI. V shed 0 bases and J 4 bases; nucleotides not matched to a gene: 5. The rearrangement links TRBV6-5 to TRBJ2-7, with 8 positions matching TRBD1. Sequencing used PBMCs. The TCR was taken from a man aged 25-45 years in good health and CMV-seronegative. CDR3 residues: CASSYSPQGEYEQYF. CDR3 nucleotide sequence: TGTGCCAGCAGTTACTCTCCACAGGGGGAGTACGAGCAGTACTTC.